A selection of T cell receptor beta chains follows, all from one sample in a study of blood T cells in healthy people across ages. In TCRdb, the 5' RACE reads were re-called with MiXCR into one record per CDR3 protein. The sample lists nearly 800,000 distinct CDR3 sequences, 25% occurring once. The data also belong to a second study, concerning T cells of mothers and their children.

Sequencing was done on a sample of blood. The receptors come from a boy aged 10-17 years in good health. Both conserved end residues are part of each CDR3. A D gene is named only where the DNA matches it firmly. The size entry is marked missing in some rows and otherwise reads once, few, many or a size class.

len: 14
abundance: NA
d_gene: NA
v_gene: TRBV29-1
j_gene: TRBJ2-5
CDR3aa: CSVEGVGVWETQYF
CDR3nt: TGCAGCGTTGAAGGAGTAGGGGTGTGGGAGACCCAGTACTTC

len: 15
abundance: NA
d_gene: NA
v_gene: TRBV7-3
j_gene: TRBJ2-1
CDR3aa: CASSYLHGSYNEQFF
CDR3nt: TGTGCCAGCAGCTACCTTCATGGCTCCTACAATGAGCAGTTCTTC

len: 16
abundance: NA
d_gene: TRBD2
v_gene: TRBV7-3
j_gene: TRBJ2-1
CDR3aa: CASSFTSGLLYNEQFF
CDR3nt: TGTGCCAGCAGCTTTACTAGCGGGCTCCTCTACAATGAGCAGTTCTTC

len: 19
abundance: few
d_gene: NA
v_gene: TRBV7-2
j_gene: TRBJ2-6
CDR3aa: CASSLEVGYGGLGANVLTF
CDR3nt: TGTGCCAGCAGCTTAGAAGTGGGTTACGGAGGTCTCGGGGCCAACGTCCTGACTTTC

len: 14
abundance: NA
d_gene: NA
v_gene: TRBV6-1
j_gene: TRBJ2-5
CDR3aa: CASSEGTAQETQYF
CDR3nt: TGTGCCAGCAGTGAAGGGACAGCTCAAGAGACCCAGTACTTC

len: 14
abundance: NA
d_gene: TRBD2
v_gene: TRBV20-1
j_gene: TRBJ2-1
CDR3aa: CSAREQRDYNEQFF
CDR3nt: TGCAGTGCTAGAGAGCAGCGGGACTACAATGAGCAGTTCTTC

len: 14
abundance: NA
d_gene: NA
v_gene: TRBV6-5
j_gene: TRBJ2-3
CDR3aa: CASSYSRPGATQYF
CDR3nt: TGTGCCAGCAGTTACTCACGACCTGGCGCTACGCAGTATTTT

len: 17
abundance: NA
d_gene: NA
v_gene: TRBV6-6
j_gene: TRBJ1-6
CDR3aa: CASSYVGGAGTNSPLHF
CDR3nt: TGTGCCAGCAGTTACGTGGGAGGGGCAGGGACGAATTCACCCCTCCACTTT

len: 14
abundance: NA
d_gene: TRBD2
v_gene: TRBV7-9
j_gene: TRBJ2-1
CDR3aa: CASSLLRGGYEQFF
CDR3nt: TGTGCCAGCAGCCTACTTCGGGGGGGGTATGAGCAGTTCTTC

len: 14
abundance: few
d_gene: NA
v_gene: TRBV29-1
j_gene: TRBJ2-7
CDR3aa: CSVEGSDSTYEQYF
CDR3nt: TGCAGCGTTGAAGGCTCGGACAGCACCTACGAGCAGTACTTC

len: 17
abundance: few
d_gene: TRBD2
v_gene: TRBV4-2
j_gene: TRBJ2-2
CDR3aa: CASSQDRAGEGTGELFF
CDR3nt: TGTGCCAGCAGCCAAGATAGGGCGGGGGAAGGCACCGGGGAGCTGTTTTTT

len: 14
abundance: NA
d_gene: TRBD1
v_gene: TRBV4-3
j_gene: TRBJ1-1
CDR3aa: CASSQDGQDTEAFF
CDR3nt: TGCGCCAGCAGCCAAGACGGACAGGACACTGAAGCTTTCTTT

len: 12
abundance: NA
d_gene: NA
v_gene: TRBV29-1
j_gene: TRBJ2-7
CDR3aa: CSGGTNLYEQYF
CDR3nt: TGCAGCGGAGGGACAAACCTCTACGAGCAGTACTTC

len: 13
abundance: NA
d_gene: NA
v_gene: TRBV15
j_gene: TRBJ2-2
CDR3aa: CATDLGATGELFF
CDR3nt: TGTGCCACCGATCTGGGGGCGACCGGGGAGCTGTTTTTT

len: 15
abundance: NA
d_gene: NA
v_gene: TRBV7-2
j_gene: TRBJ2-7
CDR3aa: CASSAYRVGSSEQYF
CDR3nt: TGTGCCAGCAGCGCTTACAGGGTTGGGAGTTCCGAGCAGTACTTC

len: 15
abundance: NA
d_gene: NA
v_gene: TRBV5-1
j_gene: TRBJ1-2
CDR3aa: CASSFGTGLDYGYTF
CDR3nt: TGCGCCAGCAGCTTCGGAACAGGGCTGGACTATGGCTACACCTTC

len: 13
abundance: many
d_gene: NA
v_gene: TRBV6-2/TRBV6-3
j_gene: TRBJ2-1
CDR3aa: CASSYSLYNEQFF
CDR3nt: TGTGCCAGCAGTTATAGTCTCTACAATGAGCAGTTCTTC

len: 14
abundance: NA
d_gene: NA
v_gene: TRBV20-1
j_gene: TRBJ1-4
CDR3aa: CSAKGLGVDEKLFF
CDR3nt: TGCAGTGCCAAAGGTCTAGGGGTGGATGAAAAACTGTTTTTT

len: 13
abundance: NA
d_gene: TRBD1
v_gene: TRBV12-3/TRBV12-4
j_gene: TRBJ1-1
CDR3aa: CASSPGQPHGAFF
CDR3nt: TGTGCCAGCAGTCCGGGACAGCCACATGGAGCTTTCTTT

len: 15
abundance: few
d_gene: NA
v_gene: TRBV12-3/TRBV12-4
j_gene: TRBJ2-7
CDR3aa: CASSAAAETSYEQYF
CDR3nt: TGTGCCAGCAGTGCAGCGGCAGAAACCTCCTACGAGCAGTACTTC

len: 15
abundance: few
d_gene: NA
v_gene: TRBV12-3/TRBV12-4
j_gene: TRBJ2-5
CDR3aa: CASSQQGWYQGTQYF
CDR3nt: TGTGCCAGCAGTCAACAGGGATGGTACCAAGGGACCCAGTACTTC

len: 13
abundance: few
d_gene: TRBD1
v_gene: TRBV6-5
j_gene: TRBJ2-1
CDR3aa: CASGGQGLDEQFF
CDR3nt: TGTGCCAGCGGGGGACAGGGGCTTGATGAGCAGTTCTTC

len: 15
abundance: NA
d_gene: NA
v_gene: TRBV7-6
j_gene: TRBJ2-7
CDR3aa: CASSLWPGNSYEQYF
CDR3nt: TGTGCCAGCAGCTTATGGCCGGGGAACTCCTACGAGCAGTACTTC

len: 15
abundance: few
d_gene: TRBD1
v_gene: TRBV4-1
j_gene: TRBJ2-7
CDR3aa: CASSQDSQGRYEQYF
CDR3nt: TGCGCCAGCAGCCAAGATTCACAGGGGCGGTACGAGCAGTACTTC

len: 14
abundance: once
d_gene: TRBD2
v_gene: TRBV25-1
j_gene: TRBJ2-3
CDR3aa: CASGLAGSTDTQYF
CDR3nt: TGTGCCAGCGGACTAGCGGGAAGCACAGATACGCAGTATTTT

len: 15
abundance: NA
d_gene: NA
v_gene: TRBV28
j_gene: TRBJ2-7
CDR3aa: CASSFRPQGGDEQYF
CDR3nt: TGTGCCAGCAGTTTCCGGCCGCAGGGTGGGGACGAGCAGTACTTC

len: 15
abundance: few
d_gene: NA
v_gene: TRBV4-3
j_gene: TRBJ2-7
CDR3aa: CASSQVAGVGYEQYF
CDR3nt: TGCGCCAGCAGCCAGGTGGCTGGAGTGGGCTACGAGCAGTACTTC

len: 14
abundance: NA
d_gene: NA
v_gene: TRBV19
j_gene: TRBJ2-4
CDR3aa: CASSMYLGRDIQYF
CDR3nt: TGTGCCAGTAGTATGTACCTGGGGCGGGACATTCAGTACTTC

len: 13
abundance: NA
d_gene: NA
v_gene: TRBV20-1
j_gene: TRBJ1-5
CDR3aa: CSARDWETSGGGF
CDR3nt: TGCAGTGCTAGAGATTGGGAGACTAGCGGGGGGGGTTTT

len: 13
abundance: few
d_gene: TRBD2
v_gene: TRBV20-1
j_gene: TRBJ2-7
CDR3aa: CSAQSSGRYEQYF
CDR3nt: TGCAGTGCCCAATCTAGCGGTCGCTACGAGCAGTACTTC

len: 15
abundance: NA
d_gene: TRBD1
v_gene: TRBV9
j_gene: TRBJ2-1
CDR3aa: CASGLDRGRENEQFF
CDR3nt: TGTGCCAGCGGGCTTGACAGGGGAAGGGAGAATGAGCAGTTCTTC

len: 16
abundance: few
d_gene: NA
v_gene: TRBV7-3
j_gene: TRBJ2-2
CDR3aa: CASRRFAGSGTGELFF
CDR3nt: TGTGCCAGCAGGCGCTTTGCGGGGAGTGGTACCGGGGAGCTGTTTTTT

len: 15
abundance: NA
d_gene: NA
v_gene: TRBV28
j_gene: TRBJ2-7
CDR3aa: CASSRGGQTTYEQYF
CDR3nt: TGTGCCAGCAGTCGGGGGGGACAGACGACCTACGAGCAGTACTTC

len: 15
abundance: NA
d_gene: TRBD1
v_gene: TRBV14
j_gene: TRBJ2-5
CDR3aa: CASSLRTGGQETQYF
CDR3nt: TGTGCCAGCAGCCTGAGGACAGGGGGCCAAGAGACCCAGTACTTC

len: 16
abundance: NA
d_gene: NA
v_gene: TRBV7-9
j_gene: TRBJ2-4
CDR3aa: CASSLAYQAVKNIQYF
CDR3nt: TGTGCCAGCAGCTTAGCTTACCAAGCGGTCAAAAACATTCAGTACTTC